This T cell receptor (beta chain) is from a study of blood T cells in healthy people across ages (dated by TCRdb to between 2014 and 2017). Study-wide context: In model experiments, roughly one uniquely barcoded TCR beta cDNA molecule per two T cells was captured by template switching. Donors were grouped into four age groups: young (average 16 years), middle-aged (39), aged (around 62) and long-lived (about 82). Two additional independent replicas of 1 million unique cDNA reads from the same blood draw were analyzed for two donors (one aged 18 to 30 and one aged 80 or older). To avoid experimental bias, donors of different ages were distributed randomly across sequencing lanes. Using deep sequencing normalized with unique cDNA molecular identifiers, the study measured how TCR beta repertoire diversity changes with age.

Comments on this clonotype: Its antigen target is currently unknown. No clone much larger than this one lies a single base away; base qualities are absent.

The CDR3 runs 18 residues from the cysteine to the phenylalanine. Only the CDR3 region is kept as DNA, spanning 54 bases read in frame from base 1. For CDR1 and CDR2, the germline V gene (reference sequence) lists DFQATT and SNEGSKA. Trimming costs V 0 bases and J 6 bases, and their ends lie 25 bases apart. The donors were under 40 Caucasian individuals from Russia, aged about 6 to 95 years, who were systemically healthy. Each donor gave roughly 9.5 milliliters of peripheral blood, collected into EDTA-treated Vacutainer tubes. Ficoll-Paque density-gradient centrifugation was used to isolate PBMCs, with at least 7 million obtained per sample. Trizol reagent was used to extract total RNA from the PBMCs, yielding at least 6 micrograms per sample. For every donor, flow cytometry on a PBMC aliquot measured the percentage of naive CD45RAhigh/CD27high T cells. Overall results and qualifications from the work: Estimates of total diversity based on one million sequenced T cells were considered lower bounds and underestimates. Bulk unsorted PBMC profiling prevented conclusive comparison of naive and antigen-experienced compartments. As age increased, observed TCR beta diversity per million T cells dropped in a roughly linear way, and a significant reduction was already evident by age 40. Because the CMV infection status of the donors was unknown, age-related changes in expanded clonotypes may potentially have been confounded. The long-lived group showed more naive CD4+ T cells, fewer expanded clones and increased TCR diversity than the aged group, suggesting age selection. The percentage of naive T cells measured by flow cytometry correlated strongly with observed TCR beta diversity.

Library preparation employed 5' RACE. Sequencing was carried out with an Illumina HiSeq 2500. The second PCR ran for roughly 6 to 11 cycles and used a J-beta primer mix along with a sample-barcoded 5' primer. A template-switch 5' adaptor carrying 12 random nucleotides introduced a unique molecular identifier onto each TCR beta cDNA molecule. At least 3 million CDR3-containing paired-end reads were obtained from each sample. First-strand cDNA was synthesized from all RNA with the Mint cDNA synthesis kit, primed by a TRBC-specific oligonucleotide. After uracil-DNA glycosylase treatment, a first 18-cycle PCR used universal primers M1SS and BC2_uni_R on all cDNA. The authors' analysis ran thus. For normalization, 1 million high-quality reads were randomly selected from each sample, with every read carrying a distinct molecular identifier. Reads with shared molecular identifiers were discarded instead of being binned into consensus sequences. CDR3 identification, clonotype clustering and error correction used MiTCR with a Q25 quality threshold and the strictest error-elimination algorithm. A nonparametric unseen species model using Euler transformation provided a lower-bound estimate of total TCR beta diversity. TCRdb's own reprocessing of the public reads used fastp at Q25 and MiXCR and kept productive beta chains. Rows with a matching CDR3 protein are joined into one entry that keeps the most common DNA and genes. It is TCRdb's table, rather than the study itself, that gives the V and J calls and clone size. This sample gives about 640,000 distinct CDR3 sequences in total; approximately 30% of them show up just once. The ten largest make up 15% to 19% of the sample.

The source of this sequence is a woman of 80 years or more in good health. The rearrangement joined TRBV20-1 to TRBJ2-3; tentative D gene TRBD1, with 6 bases matching. The specimen was blood. CDR3 loop: CSARDGAPRDKQADTQYF. In nucleotide form, the sequence is TGCAGTGCTAGAGATGGGGCTCCCCGGGACAAGCAGGCGGATACGCAGTATTTT.